The source of this T cell receptor beta chain is a study of T cells in Graves' hyperthyroidism and ophthalmopathy. As for the study in general: Peripheral blood specimens were obtained at initial diagnosis, prior to any treatment.

TCR beta CDR3 sequences were amplified from RNA transcripts. First-round RT-PCR with HTBI primers amplified the TCR CDR3 region. MiXCR was run by TCRdb on the multiplex PCR reads, yielding one entry per CDR3 protein. This table holds hundreds of thousands of distinct CDR3 sequences, 20% to 25% found once. The CDR3 consists of 13 residues. The germline V and J ends were trimmed by 3 bases and 5 bases, with 11 bases remaining between them. Germline values: CDR1 SGHRS, CDR2 YFSETQ. The gene calls are TRBV5-1 and TRBJ1-2, with D maybe TRBD1 (6 bases). This clonotype originated in a middle-aged man with Graves' hyperthyroidism. Source material: blood. CDR3 nucleotide sequence: TGCGCCAGCAGCTCCACAGGGCAATATGGCTACACCTTC. Translating it yields CASSSTGQYGYTF.